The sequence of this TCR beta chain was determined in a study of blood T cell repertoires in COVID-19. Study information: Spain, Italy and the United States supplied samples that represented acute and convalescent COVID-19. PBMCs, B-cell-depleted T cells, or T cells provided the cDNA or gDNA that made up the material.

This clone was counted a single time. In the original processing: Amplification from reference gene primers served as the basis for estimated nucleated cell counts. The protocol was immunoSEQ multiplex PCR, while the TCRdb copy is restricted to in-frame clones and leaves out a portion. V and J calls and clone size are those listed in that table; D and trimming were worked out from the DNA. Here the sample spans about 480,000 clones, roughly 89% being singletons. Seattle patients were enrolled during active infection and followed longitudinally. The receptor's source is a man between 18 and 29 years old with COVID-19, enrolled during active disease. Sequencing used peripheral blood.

The CDR3 sequence is CASCQTIAKNIQYF. The DNA for the CDR3 is TGTGCCAGCTGCCAGACTATAGCCAAAAACATTCAGTACTTC. The rearrangement joins TRBV6-5 to TRBJ2-4, with a possible D match to TRBD2 (5 bases). The V and J ends lost 8 bases and 0 bases respectively, with 11 bases between them. Germline lookup yields CDR1 MNHEY and CDR2 SVGAGI. The CDR3 loop spans 14 amino acids.